The sequence of this T cell receptor beta chain was determined in a study of Tregs in tolerant kidney transplant recipients. Study-level points and caveats: This study did not directly address biological reproducibility. The most relevant donor-specific Treg TCRbeta repertoire apparently came from expansion with activated donor B cells.

Sequencing was performed with immunoSEQ multiplex PCR; in TCRdb, only in-frame clones are kept and a portion is missing. The table records more than 90,000 clones, 93% of them present only once. Recipients received nonmyeloablative bone marrow transplants from related graft donors, with transient mixed chimerism. Comment on this clone: Its antigen is undetermined.

Germline CDR1 reads SGHRS; CDR2 reads YFSETQ. Trimming removed 3 bases from V and 3 bases from J; junction bases left unmatched: 5. There are 14 residues in the CDR3. The specimen was CD4+ T cells from blood (PBMCs), collected 12 months after the transplant. This receptor was identified in a human patient who received a combined kidney and bone marrow transplant. Some T cells may arise from the graft donor. The chain is built from TRBV5-1 and TRBJ2-7; TRBD1 matches at 8 bases. The CDR3 DNA is TGCGCCAGCAGCTGGGTACAGGGGGGCTACGAGCAGTACTTC. Translation: CASSWVQGGYEQYF.